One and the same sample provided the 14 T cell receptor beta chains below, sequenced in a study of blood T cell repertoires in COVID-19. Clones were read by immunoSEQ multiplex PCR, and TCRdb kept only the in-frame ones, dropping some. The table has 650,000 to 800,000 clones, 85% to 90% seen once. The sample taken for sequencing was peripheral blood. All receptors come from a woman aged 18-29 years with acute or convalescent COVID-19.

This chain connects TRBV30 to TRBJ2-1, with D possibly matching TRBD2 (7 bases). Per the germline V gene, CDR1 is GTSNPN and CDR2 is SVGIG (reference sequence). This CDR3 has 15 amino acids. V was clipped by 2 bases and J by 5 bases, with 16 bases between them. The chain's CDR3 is CAWSPLGGGNNEQFF. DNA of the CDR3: TGTGCCTGGAGTCCTTTAGGGGGGGGAAACAATGAGCAGTTCTTC.

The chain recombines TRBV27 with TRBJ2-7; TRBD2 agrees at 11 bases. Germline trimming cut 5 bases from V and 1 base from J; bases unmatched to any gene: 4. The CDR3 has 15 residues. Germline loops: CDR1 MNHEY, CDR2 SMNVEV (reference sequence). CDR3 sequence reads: CASSAGLAGSYEQYF. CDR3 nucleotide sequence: TGTGCCAGCAGTGCCGGACTAGCGGGTTCCTACGAGCAGTACTTC.

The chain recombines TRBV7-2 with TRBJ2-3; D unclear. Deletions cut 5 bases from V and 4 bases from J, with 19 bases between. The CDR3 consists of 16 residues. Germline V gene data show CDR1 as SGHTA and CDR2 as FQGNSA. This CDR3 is CASSDTTLSPPDTQYF. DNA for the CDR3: TGTGCCAGCAGCGACACCACCCTCTCCCCCCCAGATACGCAGTATTTT.

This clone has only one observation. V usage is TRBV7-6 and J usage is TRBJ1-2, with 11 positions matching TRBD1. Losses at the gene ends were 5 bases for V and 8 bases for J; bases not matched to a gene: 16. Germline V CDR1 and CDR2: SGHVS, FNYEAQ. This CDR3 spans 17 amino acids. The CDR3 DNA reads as TGTGCCAGCAGCCCCAACCCCCGGACAGGGGGCGCGTTAGGCTACACCTTC. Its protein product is CASSPNPRTGGALGYTF.

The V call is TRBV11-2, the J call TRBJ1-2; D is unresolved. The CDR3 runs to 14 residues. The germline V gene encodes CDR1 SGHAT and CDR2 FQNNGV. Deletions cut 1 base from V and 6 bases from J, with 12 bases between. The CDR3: CASSLGQAIDGYTF. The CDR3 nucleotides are TGTGCCAGCAGCTTAGGGCAAGCGATCGATGGCTACACCTTC. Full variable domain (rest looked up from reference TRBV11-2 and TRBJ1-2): EAGVAQSPRYKIIEKRQSVAFWCNPISGHATLYWYQQILGQGPKLLIQFQNNGVVDDSQLPKDRFSAERLKGVDSTLKIQPAKLEDSAVYLCASSLGQAIDGYTFGSGTRLTVV.

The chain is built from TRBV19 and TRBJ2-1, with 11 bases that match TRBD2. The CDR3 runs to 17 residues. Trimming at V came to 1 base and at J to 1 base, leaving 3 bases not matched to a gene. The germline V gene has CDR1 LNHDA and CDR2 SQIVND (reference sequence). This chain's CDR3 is CASSIGASGGSYNEQFF. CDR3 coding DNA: TGTGCCAGTAGTATAGGGGCTAGCGGGGGGTCCTACAATGAGCAGTTCTTC. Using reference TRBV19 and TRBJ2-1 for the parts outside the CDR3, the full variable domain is DGGITQSPKYLFRKEGQNVTLSCEQNLNHDAMYWYRQDPGQGLRLIYYSQIVNDFQKGDIAEGYSVSREKKESFPLTVTSAQKNPTAFYLCASSIGASGGSYNEQFFGPGTRLTVL.

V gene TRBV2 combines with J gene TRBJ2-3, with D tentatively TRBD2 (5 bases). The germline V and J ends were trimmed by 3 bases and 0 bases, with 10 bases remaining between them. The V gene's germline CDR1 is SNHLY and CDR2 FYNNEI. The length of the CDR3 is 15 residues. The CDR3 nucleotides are TGTGCCAGCAGTGAGGGAGCGGCGAGCACAGATACGCAGTATTTT. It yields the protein CASSEGAASTDTQYF.

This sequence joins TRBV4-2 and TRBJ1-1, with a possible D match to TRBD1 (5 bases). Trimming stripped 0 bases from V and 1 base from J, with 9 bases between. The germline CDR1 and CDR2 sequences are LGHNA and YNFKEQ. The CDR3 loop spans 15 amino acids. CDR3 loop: CASSQDAGQNTEAFF. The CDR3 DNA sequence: TGTGCCAGCAGCCAAGATGCGGGGCAGAACACTGAAGCTTTCTTT.

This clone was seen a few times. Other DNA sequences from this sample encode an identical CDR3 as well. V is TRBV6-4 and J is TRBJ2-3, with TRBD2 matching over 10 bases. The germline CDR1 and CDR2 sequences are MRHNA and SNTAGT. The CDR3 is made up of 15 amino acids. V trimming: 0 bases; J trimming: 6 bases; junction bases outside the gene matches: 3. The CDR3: CASSDSSGGADTQYF. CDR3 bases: TGTGCCAGCAGTGACTCGAGCGGGGGGGCGGATACGCAGTATTTT.

The CDR3 region is CASSLALADTIQETQYF. As DNA, the CDR3 is TGCGCCAGCAGCTTGGCCCTGGCTGATACCATTCAAGAGACCCAGTACTTC. The genes are TRBV5-1 and TRBJ2-5; D unclear. The CDR3 is 17 amino acids. V was trimmed by 0 bases and J by 2 bases, leaving 17 bases between them. CDR1 and CDR2 from the germline V gene are SGHRS and YFSETQ.

CDR3 sequence: CASSLSPGLGAFF. The CDR3, as DNA: TGCGCCAGCAGCTTAAGCCCAGGGCTGGGGGCTTTCTTT. This rearrangement joins TRBV5-1 to TRBJ1-1; tentatively, D is TRBD1 (5 bases). Trimming left V 2 bases short and J 11 bases short, with 16 bases between. Germline-derived CDR1 and CDR2 are SGHRS and YFSETQ. The CDR3 totals 13 residues.

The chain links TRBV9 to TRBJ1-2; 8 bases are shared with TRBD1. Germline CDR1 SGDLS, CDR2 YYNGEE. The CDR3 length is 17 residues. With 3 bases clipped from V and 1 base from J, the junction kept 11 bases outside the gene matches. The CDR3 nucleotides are TGTGCCAGCAGCGCGTTCAGTCGGGACAGGATTAACTATGGCTACACCTTC. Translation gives CASSAFSRDRINYGYTF. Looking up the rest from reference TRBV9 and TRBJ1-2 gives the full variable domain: DSGVTQTPKHLITATGQRVTLRCSPRSGDLSVYWYQQSLDQGLQFLIQYYNGEERAKGNILERFSAQQFPDLHSELNLSSLELGDSALYFCASSAFSRDRINYGYTFGSGTRLTVV.

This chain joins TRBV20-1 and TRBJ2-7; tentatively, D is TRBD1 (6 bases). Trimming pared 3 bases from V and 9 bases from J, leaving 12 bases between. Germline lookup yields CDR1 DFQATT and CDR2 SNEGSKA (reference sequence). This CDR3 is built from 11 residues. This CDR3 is CSARTGIVQYF. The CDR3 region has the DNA TGCAGTGCTAGGACAGGCATTGTGCAGTACTTC.

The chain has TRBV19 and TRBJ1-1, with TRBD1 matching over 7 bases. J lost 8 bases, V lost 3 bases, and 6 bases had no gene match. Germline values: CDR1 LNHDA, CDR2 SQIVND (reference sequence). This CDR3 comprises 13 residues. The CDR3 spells CASSIRDSREAFF. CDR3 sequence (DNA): TGTGCCAGTAGTATTCGGGACAGCAGGGAAGCTTTCTTT.